Listed here are 28 T cell receptor beta chains from one sample, sequenced in a study of CD8 T cells in Susac syndrome. RNA amounts of about 0.5 to 1 ug underwent reverse transcription with random hexamers. TCRdb re-called the immunoSEQ multiplex PCR reads through MiXCR, storing one row per CDR3 protein. The sample shows around 80,000 distinct CDR3 sequences, around 94% of them seen only once. What was sequenced was CD8+ T cells from PBMCs. The receptors come from a human donor in good health.

This chain joins TRBV9 and TRBJ2-1; 7 nucleotides line up with TRBD2. Germline-derived CDR1 and CDR2 are SGDLS and YYNGEE. The CDR3 length is 17 residues. Losses at the gene ends were 5 bases for V and 6 bases for J; bases not matched to a gene: 17. CDR3 DNA: TGTGCCAGCAGTCAACCCCGTCAGGGAGGGGTGGCCAATGAGCAGTTCTTC. It translates to CASSQPRQGGVANEQFF.

The chain recombines TRBV29-1 with TRBJ2-1; TRBD1 aligns across 8 bases. Germline CDR1 and CDR2: SQVTM and ANQGSEA. V was clipped by 3 bases and J by 2 bases; unmatched bases: 6. CDR3 length: 15 amino acids. The CDR3 spells CSVDPATGAYNEQFF. The CDR3 bases are TGCAGCGTTGACCCGGCGACAGGGGCCTACAATGAGCAGTTCTTC.

The rearrangement links TRBV27 to TRBJ2-7; D is ambiguous. This CDR3 spans 13 amino acids. The V gene's germline CDR1 is MNHEY and CDR2 SMNVEV (reference sequence). Trimming left V 4 bases short and J 1 base short, with 8 bases between. This CDR3 reads CASSSSRSYEQYF. As DNA, the CDR3 is TGTGCCAGCAGTTCGAGCAGGTCCTACGAGCAGTACTTC.

This sequence joins TRBV4-2 and TRBJ2-1; D uncertain. The germline V gene has CDR1 LGHNA and CDR2 YNFKEQ. CDR3 size: 12 residues. Trimming cost V 5 bases and J 10 bases, with 12 bases left between them. The CDR3 sequence is CASSYLANEQFF. In DNA form, the CDR3 reads TGTGCCAGCAGCTACCTGGCGAACGAGCAGTTCTTC.

The chain joins TRBV27 to TRBJ1-1; D ambiguous. The CDR3 sequence is 13 residues long. V lost 8 bases and J 1 base, leaving 11 bases between the germline ends. Germline CDR1 and CDR2: MNHEY and SMNVEV (reference sequence). This chain's CDR3 is CASHLLGNTEAFF. In nucleotides, the CDR3 is TGTGCCAGCCATTTGCTCGGGAACACTGAAGCTTTCTTT.

The rearrangement joins TRBV27 to TRBJ2-7; unclear D gene. Trimming removed 0 bases at V and 5 bases at J, with 14 bases between. The CDR3 is 15 amino acids. Germline CDR1 and CDR2: MNHEY and SMNVEV (reference sequence). CDR3 coding DNA: TGTGCCAGCAGTTTATCCCGGTTGGATAGGGACGAGCAGTACGTC. This sequence encodes CASSLSRLDRDEQYV.

The chain combines TRBV11-2 with TRBJ1-2, with D uncertain. CDR1 and CDR2 (germline): SGHAT, FQNNGV. Trimming left V 5 bases short and J 0 bases short, with 10 bases between. The CDR3 extends over 14 amino acids. CDR3 in amino acids: CASSTGVTNYGYTF. CDR3 in DNA: TGTGCCAGCAGCACCGGCGTCACTAACTATGGCTACACCTTC.

The sample holds one count of this clonotype. This chain uses TRBV28 with TRBJ1-1; TRBD1 might be the D (6 bases). CDR1 is MDHEN and CDR2 is SYDVKM in the germline V gene. The CDR3 spans 15 residues. Trimming left V 5 bases short and J 3 bases short, with 16 bases between. The CDR3 region is CASSPGTWTYTEAFF. In DNA form, the CDR3 reads TGTGCCAGCAGTCCCGGGACATGGACCTACACTGAAGCTTTCTTT.

The chain recombines TRBV4-3 with TRBJ2-5; maybe TRBD2 (6 bases). The V end was cut by 3 bases, the J end by 3 bases, with 14 bases between. Germline V gives CDR1 LGHNA, CDR2 YSLEER. The CDR3 contains 15 residues. CDR3 sequence reads: CASSQFRDFEETQYF. In DNA, the CDR3 is TGCGCCAGCAGCCAGTTCCGGGACTTCGAAGAGACCCAGTACTTC.

The V gene is TRBV9, the J gene TRBJ2-3, with TRBD1 matching 10 bases. The V gene end was trimmed by 5 bases and the J gene end by 10 bases; junction bases not matched to a gene: 10. Germline loops: CDR1 SGDLS, CDR2 YYNGEE. This CDR3 region has 14 residues. In DNA form, the CDR3 reads TGTGCCAGCAGTGGGACAGGGGACCCGAGGGCGCAGTATTTT. It encodes CASSGTGDPRAQYF.

The genes are TRBV7-8 and TRBJ2-3; D is undetermined. V lost 1 base and J lost 7, with 0 bases in between. The CDR3 length is 10 residues. In germline, CDR1 is SGHVS, CDR2 FQNEAQ. The CDR3 bases are TGTGCCAGCAGCTTAGATACGCAGTATTTT. Its translation: CASSLDTQYF.

In DNA, the CDR3 is TGTGCCAGCAGCCCACCGGGTTTGCGGGGGAGCTCCTACAATGAGCAGTTCTTC. Protein: CASSPPGLRGSSYNEQFF. The rearrangement joins TRBV12-3 or TRBV12-4 to TRBJ2-1; 7 positions agree with TRBD2. This CDR3 contains 18 residues. The V gene end was trimmed by 6 bases and the J gene end by 0 bases; junction bases not matched to a gene: 14.

In this sample, this clonotype turned up once. This chain uses TRBV27 with TRBJ1-2, with a tentative D call TRBD1 (6 bases). This CDR3 spans 15 amino acids. The germline V gene encodes CDR1 MNHEY and CDR2 SMNVEV (reference sequence). Trimming took 3 bases from V and 5 from J, leaving 16 bases between them. The CDR3 here is CASSFLGGAGYGYTF. The CDR3 DNA is TGTGCCAGCAGTTTCCTCGGGGGGGCGGGTTATGGCTACACCTTC.

CDR3 DNA: TGCAGCGCCAGGGGTGGCCTCTCCTACAATGAGCAGTTCTTC. Its protein product is CSARGGLSYNEQFF. V and J are TRBV29-1 and TRBJ2-1, with D tentatively TRBD1 (6 bases). The germline V and J ends were trimmed by 7 bases and 0 bases, with 13 bases remaining between them. Germline lookup yields CDR1 SQVTM and CDR2 ANQGSEA. The CDR3 sequence is 14 residues long.

V is TRBV7-9 and J is TRBJ1-5, with 7 bases lining up with TRBD1. CDR1 is SEHNR and CDR2 is FQNEAQ in the germline V gene (reference sequence). The junction had 10 bases not matched to a gene; V was cut back by 5 bases and J by 6 bases. The CDR3 covers 15 residues. The CDR3 sequence is CASSQDPGGAQPQHF. In nucleotides, the CDR3 is TGTGCCAGCAGCCAAGATCCAGGGGGGGCTCAGCCCCAGCATTTT.

The chain combines TRBV4-1 with TRBJ1-2; no clear D. This CDR3 is built from 15 residues. In germline, CDR1 is MGHRA, CDR2 YSYEKL. Trimming shortened V by 0 bases and J by 4 bases, and 12 bases separated the two germline ends. CDR3 protein: CASSQDPQAGYGYTF. CDR3 nucleotides: TGCGCCAGCAGCCAAGATCCGCAGGCCGGCTATGGCTACACCTTC.

The gene calls are TRBV27 and TRBJ2-1; TRBD2 is a possible D gene (6 bases). The CDR3 consists of 14 residues. The germline V gene encodes CDR1 MNHEY and CDR2 SMNVEV (reference sequence). Trimming stripped 2 bases from V and 4 bases from J, with 9 bases between. The CDR3 nucleotides are TGTGCCAGCAGTTTACAGGAGGGGTACAATGAGCAGTTCTTC. It translates to CASSLQEGYNEQFF.

This chain connects TRBV3-1 to TRBJ2-1; 7 bases are a match to TRBD1. The CDR3 length is 16 residues. The V and J ends lost 4 bases and 10 bases, in that order; junction bases with no gene match: 16. The V gene's germline CDR1 is LGHDT and CDR2 YNNKEL (reference sequence). The DNA of the CDR3 is TGTGCCAGCAGCCTAATTCAGGGGACAGAGCCTTTGGAGCAGTTCTTC. Translation: CASSLIQGTEPLEQFF.

This clonotype has only one observation. This chain connects TRBV27 to TRBJ1-5; TRBD1 matches at 7 bases. CDR3 length: 16 residues. Trimming removed 2 bases from V and 4 bases from J; junction bases left unmatched: 8. Germline values: CDR1 MNHEY, CDR2 SMNVEV (reference sequence). In nucleotides, the CDR3 is TGTGCCAGCAGTTTAGTCTCCGGGACAGCGAATCAGCCCCAGCATTTT. Its translation is CASSLVSGTANQPQHF.

The rearrangement joins TRBV24-1 to TRBJ2-5, with 7 bases fitting TRBD2. Germline V gene lookup returns CDR1 KGHDR and CDR2 SFDVKD. This CDR3 contains 13 residues. J lost 5 bases, V lost 5 bases, and 4 bases had no gene match. CDR3: CATSGRGSETQYF. The CDR3 bases are TGTGCCACCAGTGGACGCGGGAGTGAGACCCAGTACTTC.

The chain recombines TRBV5-1 with TRBJ2-1; TRBD2 agrees at 9 bases. This CDR3 region has 17 residues. Per germline, CDR1 SGHRS and CDR2 YFSETQ. Trimming took 0 bases from V and 5 from J; bases not matched to a gene: 9. The CDR3 is CASSLGLAGNVDNEQFF. In DNA form, the CDR3 reads TGCGCCAGCAGCTTGGGGCTAGCGGGAAATGTCGACAATGAGCAGTTCTTC.

The chain uses TRBV27 and TRBJ1-3; a possible D gene is TRBD1 (5 bases). Germline V gene sequence: CDR1 MNHEY, CDR2 SMNVEV (reference sequence). The CDR3 sequence is 13 residues long. V shed 5 bases and J shed 3 bases, with 8 bases lying between them. The DNA for the CDR3 is TGTGCCAGCAGTCTGGGGGGTGGAAACACCATATATTTT. Its protein product is CASSLGGGNTIYF.

V and J are TRBV6-2 or TRBV6-3 and TRBJ2-7; 9 bases line up with TRBD1. V trimming: 6 bases; J trimming: 4 bases; junction bases outside the gene matches: 7. The germline gives CDR1 MNHEY, CDR2 SVGEGT. The CDR3 has 14 residues. CDR3 nucleotide sequence: TGTGCCAGCAGCGAACGGGACAGGGAGTACGAGCAGTACTTC. Protein product: CASSERDREYEQYF.

The chain links TRBV7-9 to TRBJ1-1; TRBD1 might be the D (5 bases). CDR3 length: 13 amino acids. V lost 4 bases and J lost 6, with 12 bases in between. The germline V gene encodes CDR1 SEHNR and CDR2 FQNEAQ (reference sequence). This chain's CDR3 is CASSSRWDPEAFF. The DNA of the CDR3 is TGTGCCAGCAGCTCACGATGGGACCCTGAAGCTTTCTTT.

This rearrangement joins TRBV27 to TRBJ2-2; D gene unclear. Germline-derived CDR1 and CDR2 are MNHEY and SMNVEV (reference sequence). The CDR3 is 12 residues long. Deletions cut 7 bases from V and 4 bases from J, with 7 bases between. The CDR3 DNA reads TGTGCCAGCATTGGGGTCACCGGGGAGCTGTTTTTT. Amino acids: CASIGVTGELFF.

The chain combines TRBV9 with TRBJ2-3, with D possibly TRBD2 on 7 matching bases. CDR1 and CDR2 from the germline V gene are SGDLS and YYNGEE. V was cut by 0 bases and J by 4 bases, with 9 bases left in between. The CDR3 runs 14 residues. The CDR3 loop is CASSVAGGPDTQYF. CDR3 in DNA: TGTGCCAGCAGCGTAGCGGGGGGCCCAGATACGCAGTATTTT.

The rearrangement joins TRBV7-9 to TRBJ2-1; 10 bases fit TRBD2. This CDR3 has 16 amino acids. Germline V gene sequence: CDR1 SEHNR, CDR2 FQNEAQ (reference sequence). Trimming removed 5 bases from V and 6 bases from J; junction bases left unmatched: 10. The CDR3 sequence: CASSGNRLAGVNEQFF. CDR3 sequence (DNA): TGTGCCAGCAGCGGAAACCGGCTAGCGGGAGTCAATGAGCAGTTCTTC.

The J gene is TRBJ1-1, the V gene TRBV20-1; the D is unclear. Trimming removed 8 bases from V and 4 bases from J, with 11 bases in between. The CDR3 runs 11 residues. CDR1 DFQATT and CDR2 SNEGSKA come from the germline V gene (reference sequence). The DNA of the CDR3 is TGCAGTTCCCGGTGGGGCACTGAAGCTTTCTTT. This sequence encodes CSSRWGTEAFF.